This TCR beta chain was retrieved from a study of blood T cell repertoires in COVID-19. About the research overall: Sites in the United States, Italy and Spain provided acute and convalescent COVID-19 samples. From T cells, B-cell-depleted T cells, or PBMCs came the material, which was cDNA or gDNA.

CDR3 length: 16 amino acids. The V end lost 0 bases, the J end lost 4 bases, and 13 bases lay between the germline ends. CDR1 and CDR2 from the germline V gene are LGHNA and YSLEER. As handled by the study authors: Researchers report that nucleated cell counts were estimated from reference gene primer amplification. The protocol was immunoSEQ multiplex PCR, while the TCRdb copy is restricted to in-frame clones and leaves out a portion. The V and J calls and the clone size are those of that table, but D and trimming were determined from the DNA. The sample consists of approximately 150,000 clones, around nine tenths of them appearing once. This clone is a singleton in its sample.

V usage is TRBV4-3 and J usage is TRBJ2-1, with D maybe TRBD1 (5 bases). This TCR was recovered from a man over 45 who had recovered from COVID-19. The sequenced sample was peripheral blood. CDR3 sequence: CASSQEIQGTYNEQFF. The CDR3 DNA is TGCGCCAGCAGCCAAGAAATTCAGGGAACATACAATGAGCAGTTCTTC.